This TCR beta chain was identified during a study of blood T cell repertoires in COVID-19. On the study more broadly: COVID-19 samples, acute and convalescent, were from the United States, Italy and Spain.

Using immunoSEQ multiplex PCR, the repertoire was profiled, and TCRdb retains in-frame clones only, with some absent. This sample has over 150,000 clones, with around 87% found just once. This clone showed up just once. Germline lookup yields CDR1 KGHDR and CDR2 SFDVKD. This CDR3 contains 12 residues. The germline V and J ends were trimmed by 3 bases and 9 bases, with 8 bases remaining between them. Followed over time, Seattle patients had been enrolled while infection was active. This clonotype was sampled from a woman aged 70 to 79 with COVID-19, enrolled during active disease. This chain uses TRBV24-1 with TRBJ2-1; D unclear. The material sequenced was peripheral blood. Here the CDR3 reads CATSDNRGEQFF. CDR3 nucleotide sequence: TGTGCCACCAGTGATAATCGAGGTGAGCAGTTCTTC.